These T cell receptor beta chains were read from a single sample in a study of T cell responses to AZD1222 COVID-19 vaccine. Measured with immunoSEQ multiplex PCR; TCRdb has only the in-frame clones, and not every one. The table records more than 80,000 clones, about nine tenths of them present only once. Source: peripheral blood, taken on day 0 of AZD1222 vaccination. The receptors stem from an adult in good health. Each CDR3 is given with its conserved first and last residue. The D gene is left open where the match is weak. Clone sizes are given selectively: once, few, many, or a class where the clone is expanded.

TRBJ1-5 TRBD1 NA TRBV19 CATLPTGTGKGKQPQHF TGTGCCACCTTGCCAACCGGGACAGGGAAGGGGAAGCAGCCCCAGCATTTT
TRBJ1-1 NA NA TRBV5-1 CASAASTANTEAFF TGCGCCAGCGCTGCATCTACCGCGAACACTGAAGCTTTCTTT
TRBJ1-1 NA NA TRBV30 CAWNKGGNTEAFF TGTGCCTGGAACAAGGGAGGGAACACTGAAGCTTTCTTT
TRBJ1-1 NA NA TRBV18 CASVTSLNTEAFF TGTGCCAGCGTAACGTCCCTGAACACTGAAGCTTTCTTT
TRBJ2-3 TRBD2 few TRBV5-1 CASSSSGGSDTQYF TGCGCCAGCAGCTCCAGCGGGGGATCAGATACGCAGTATTTT
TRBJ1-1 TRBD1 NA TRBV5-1 CASSVGQGRGTEAFF TGCGCCAGCAGCGTGGGACAGGGACGAGGCACTGAAGCTTTCTTT
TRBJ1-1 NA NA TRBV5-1 CASSLSGEGTEAFF TGCGCCAGCAGCTTATCAGGGGAGGGCACTGAAGCTTTCTTT
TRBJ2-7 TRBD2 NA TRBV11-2 CASSLDSLAGGRSRSYEQYF TGTGCCAGCAGCTTAGATTCACTAGCGGGGGGGCGATCCCGCTCCTACGAGCAGTACTTC
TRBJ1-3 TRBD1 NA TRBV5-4 CASSFDREHTIYF TGTGCCAGCAGCTTCGACAGGGAGCACACCATATATTTT
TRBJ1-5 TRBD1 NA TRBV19 CASSPTGDPPQHF TGTGCCAGTAGTCCCACAGGGGATCCGCCCCAGCATTTT
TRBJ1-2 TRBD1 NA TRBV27 CASSFRGANYGYTF TGTGCCAGCAGTTTCAGGGGGGCTAACTATGGCTACACCTTC
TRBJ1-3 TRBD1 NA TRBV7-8 CASSLNGQGGNTIYF TGTGCCAGCAGCTTAAATGGACAGGGGGGAAACACCATATATTTT
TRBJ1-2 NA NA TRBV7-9 CASSLAGANYGYTF TGTGCCAGCAGCTTGGCCGGGGCGAACTATGGCTACACCTTC
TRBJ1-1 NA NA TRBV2 CASSDDRGAGTEAFF TGTGCCAGCAGTGACGATAGAGGGGCTGGGACTGAAGCTTTCTTT
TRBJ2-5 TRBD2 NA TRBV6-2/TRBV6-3 CASSESGTSVETQYF TGTGCCAGCAGTGAGTCCGGGACTAGCGTTGAGACCCAGTACTTC
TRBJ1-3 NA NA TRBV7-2 CASSLVGASSGNTIYF TGTGCCAGCAGCTTAGTAGGGGCCTCCTCTGGAAACACCATATATTTT
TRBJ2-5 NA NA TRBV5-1 CASSLSSGETQYF TGCGCCAGCAGCTTATCGAGCGGAGAGACCCAGTACTTC
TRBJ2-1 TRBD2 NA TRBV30 CAWSPASGGYNEQFF TGTGCCTGGAGTCCTGCGAGCGGGGGGTACAATGAGCAGTTCTTC
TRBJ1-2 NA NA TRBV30 CAWSSDGGGYTF TGTGCCTGGAGTTCGGATGGAGGGGGCTACACCTTC
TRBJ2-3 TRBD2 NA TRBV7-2 CASSATSGGARDTQYF TGTGCCAGCAGCGCAACTAGCGGGGGGGCCCGGGATACGCAGTATTTT
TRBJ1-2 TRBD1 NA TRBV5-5 CASSLDGTAGYTF TGTGCCAGCAGCTTGGACGGGACAGCGGGCTACACCTTC
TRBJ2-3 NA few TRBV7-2 CASSWAWKTDTQYF TGTGCCAGCAGCTGGGCTTGGAAAACAGATACGCAGTATTTT
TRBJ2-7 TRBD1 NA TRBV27 CASQTGNYLGEQYF TGTGCCAGCCAGACAGGGAATTATCTGGGCGAGCAGTACTTC
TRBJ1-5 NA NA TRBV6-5 CASGPSNQPQHF TGTGCCAGTGGACCGAGCAATCAGCCCCAGCATTTT
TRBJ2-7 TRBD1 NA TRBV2 CASSRLQGANVEQYF TGTGCCAGCAGTCGATTACAGGGGGCAAATGTGGAGCAGTACTTC
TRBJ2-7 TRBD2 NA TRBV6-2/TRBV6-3 CASSYRGGEQYF TGTGCCAGCAGTTACCGCGGGGGGGAGCAGTACTTC
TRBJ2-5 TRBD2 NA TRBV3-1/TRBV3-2 CASSQAALGLAGVQETQYF TGTGCCAGCAGCCAAGCTGCCCTGGGACTAGCGGGGGTTCAAGAGACCCAGTACTTC
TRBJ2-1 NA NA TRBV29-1 CSVEGRRNNEQFF TGCAGCGTTGAGGGTCGGCGGAACAATGAGCAGTTCTTC
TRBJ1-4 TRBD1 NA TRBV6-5 CASIRDRDGNEKLFF TGTGCCAGCATCCGGGACAGGGATGGTAATGAAAAACTGTTTTTT
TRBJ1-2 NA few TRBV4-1 CASSQDPVNNYGYTF TGCGCCAGCAGCCAAGATCCGGTCAATAACTATGGCTACACCTTC
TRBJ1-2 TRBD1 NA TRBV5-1 CASSSTGDHYGYTF TGCGCCAGCAGCTCGACAGGGGATCACTATGGCTACACCTTC
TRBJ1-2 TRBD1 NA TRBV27 CASSLFRTGGGYTF TGTGCCAGCAGTTTATTTCGGACAGGGGGAGGCTACACCTTC
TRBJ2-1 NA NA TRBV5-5 CASSLGGQDAYNEQFF TGTGCCAGCAGCTTGGGGGGGCAGGACGCTTACAATGAGCAGTTCTTC
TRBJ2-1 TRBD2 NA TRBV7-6 CASSPGGTRIYEQFF TGTGCCAGCAGCCCGGGGGGGACTAGGATCTATGAGCAGTTCTTC
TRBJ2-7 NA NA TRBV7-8 CASSLIQDYEQYF TGTGCCAGCAGCTTAATCCAGGATTACGAGCAGTACTTC
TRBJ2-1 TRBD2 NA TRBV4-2 CASSQGSSGRDEQFF TGTGCCAGCAGTCAAGGGTCTAGCGGGAGGGATGAGCAGTTCTTC
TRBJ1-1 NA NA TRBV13 CASSLIRGNTEAFF TGTGCCAGCAGCCTGATTCGGGGTAACACTGAAGCTTTCTTT
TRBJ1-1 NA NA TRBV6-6 CASRDLREYTEAFF TGTGCCAGCAGAGACCTCAGGGAGTACACTGAAGCTTTCTTT
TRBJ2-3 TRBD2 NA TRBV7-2 CASSQGLATDTQYF TGTGCCAGCAGCCAGGGACTAGCGACAGATACGCAGTATTTT
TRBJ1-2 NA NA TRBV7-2 CASSRGGGTPLYGYTF TGTGCCAGCAGCCGTGGGGGGGGGACACCTCTCTATGGCTACACCTTC
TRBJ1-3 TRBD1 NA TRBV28 CASSSLGSDRGSGNTIYF TGTGCCAGCAGTTCCCTGGGATCCGACAGGGGGTCTGGAAACACCATATATTTT
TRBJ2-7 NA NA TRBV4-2 CASSQEGRDEQYF TGTGCCAGCAGCCAAGAGGGCAGGGACGAGCAGTACTTC
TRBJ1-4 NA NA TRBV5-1 CASSTGSGEKLFF TGCGCCAGCAGCACAGGGAGCGGTGAAAAACTGTTTTTT
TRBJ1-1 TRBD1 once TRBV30 CAWSVTGADTEAFF TGTGCCTGGAGTGTAACAGGGGCAGACACTGAAGCTTTCTTT
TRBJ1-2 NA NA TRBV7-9 CASSLSNYGYTF TGTGCCAGCAGCTTATCGAACTATGGCTACACCTTC
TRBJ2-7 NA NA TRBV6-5 CASSRDTYPYEQYF TGTGCCAGCAGTCGGGACACCTATCCCTACGAGCAGTACTTC
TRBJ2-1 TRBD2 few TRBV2 CASRAGTSGGPEQFF TGTGCCAGCCGCGCCGGGACTAGCGGGGGGCCTGAGCAGTTCTTC
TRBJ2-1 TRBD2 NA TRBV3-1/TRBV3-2 CASSQELAGGPNEQFF TGTGCCAGCAGCCAAGAACTCGCGGGGGGGCCCAATGAGCAGTTCTTC
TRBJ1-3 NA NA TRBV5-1 CASSFEAGAGNTIYF TGCGCCAGCAGCTTTGAAGCCGGGGCCGGAAACACCATATATTTT
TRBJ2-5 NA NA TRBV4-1 CASSQSLSGTEKTQYF TGCGCCAGCAGCCAATCCCTCTCCGGGACTGAAAAGACCCAGTACTTC
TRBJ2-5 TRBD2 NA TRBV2 CASRLGLAGAQETQYF TGTGCCAGCAGACTTGGACTAGCGGGGGCCCAAGAGACCCAGTACTTC
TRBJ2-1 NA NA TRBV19 CASSIGQNNEQFF TGTGCCAGTAGTATAGGGCAGAACAATGAGCAGTTCTTC
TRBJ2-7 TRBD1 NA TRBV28 CASSLWIQGVSYEQYF TGTGCCAGCAGTTTATGGATTCAGGGGGTCTCCTACGAGCAGTACTTC
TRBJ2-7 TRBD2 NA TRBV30 CAWSRTRGGEQYF TGTGCCTGGAGTCGTACGCGGGGAGGGGAGCAGTACTTC
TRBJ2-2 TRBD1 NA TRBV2 CASRRQGTNTGELFF TGTGCCAGCAGGCGACAGGGTACGAACACCGGGGAGCTGTTTTTT
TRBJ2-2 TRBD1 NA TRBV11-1 CASSAGWTGGPGELFF TGTGCCAGCAGCGCTGGATGGACAGGGGGGCCCGGGGAGCTGTTTTTT
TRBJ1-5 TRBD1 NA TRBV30 CAYGEGQENQPQHF TGTGCCTACGGCGAGGGACAGGAAAATCAGCCCCAGCATTTT
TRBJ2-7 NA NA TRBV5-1 CASQPAPTRRDEQYF TGCGCCAGCCAACCAGCCCCGACTAGGAGGGACGAGCAGTACTTC
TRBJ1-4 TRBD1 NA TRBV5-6 CASSIRRGQGNEKLFF TGTGCCAGCAGCATCCGCCGCGGACAGGGTAATGAAAAACTGTTTTTT